Below, one TCR beta chain is given with its context. This sample is drawn from a study of CD8 T cells in Susac syndrome. Across the study: When blood was drawn, patients with Susac syndrome were on intravenous immunoglobulin alone, on corticosteroids, or therapy-naive.

Negative isolation was used for CD8+ and CD4+ T cells, and FACS enrichment was applied to TEMRA cells. RNA totalling 0.5 to 1 ug underwent reverse transcription with random hexamers. TCR beta CDR3 was amplified by immunoSEQ multiplex PCR. This amplification extended across 54 Vbeta and 13 Jbeta segments. TCRdb independently ran MiXCR on the immunoSEQ multiplex PCR reads; one entry per CDR3 protein. Among some 150,000 distinct CDR3 sequences listed, around 95% were seen once. Sequencing was performed on CD4+ T cells from PBMCs. The TCR was taken from a human donor with Susac syndrome.

The CDR3 sequence is CSVGGQGANVLTF. CDR3 sequence (DNA): TGCAGCGTTGGAGGACAAGGGGCCAACGTCCTGACTTTC. The chain recombines TRBV29-1 with TRBJ2-6; TRBD1 might be the D (5 bases). The CDR3 totals 13 residues. V lost 4 bases and J lost 4, with 8 bases in between. Per germline, CDR1 SQVTM and CDR2 ANQGSEA.